A selection of T cell receptor beta chains follows, all from one sample in a study of response to subunit inactivated influenza vaccine. TCRdb reprocessed the RT-PCR reads with MiXCR, giving one entry per CDR3 protein. The table has around 500,000 distinct CDR3 sequences, 10% to 11% seen once. Sequencing used PBMCs from blood, obtained 40 to 50 days after vaccination. The receptor set was obtained from a man aged 50 to 59 who received an inactivated influenza vaccine. CDR3s include the opening cysteine and the closing phenylalanine or tryptophan. Fields, in order: J gene, D gene, V gene, CDR3 protein. D genes are given only for firm matches.

j_gene: TRBJ2-1
d_gene: TRBD2
v_gene: TRBV10-3
CDR3aa: CAISGLAGGPYLF

j_gene: TRBJ2-2
d_gene: TRBD2
v_gene: TRBV10-3
CDR3aa: CAIAGGPGELFF

j_gene: TRBJ2-3
d_gene: TRBD1
v_gene: TRBV5-1
CDR3aa: CASSLGSGGFNTQYF

j_gene: TRBJ2-5
d_gene: -
v_gene: TRBV20-1
CDR3aa: CSARGVWTQETQYF

j_gene: TRBJ2-1
d_gene: TRBD2
v_gene: TRBV5-1
CDR3aa: CASSSGLAGGPSSYNEQFF

j_gene: TRBJ2-3
d_gene: -
v_gene: TRBV4-3
CDR3aa: CASSQDDTPSTDTQYF

j_gene: TRBJ1-2
d_gene: -
v_gene: TRBV6-2/TRBV6-3
CDR3aa: CASRADRHYGYTF

j_gene: TRBJ2-4
d_gene: -
v_gene: TRBV2
CDR3aa: CASSNGPIHKNIQYF

j_gene: TRBJ2-1
d_gene: TRBD2
v_gene: TRBV7-6
CDR3aa: CASSPGRISYNEQFF

j_gene: TRBJ2-3
d_gene: TRBD2
v_gene: TRBV9
CDR3aa: CASSVAASGRTDTQYF

j_gene: TRBJ2-5
d_gene: -
v_gene: TRBV20-1
CDR3aa: CSAQGQETQYF

j_gene: TRBJ2-3
d_gene: TRBD1
v_gene: TRBV5-1
CDR3aa: CASSETGTSTDTQYF

j_gene: TRBJ1-3
d_gene: TRBD1
v_gene: TRBV12-3/TRBV12-4
CDR3aa: CASGTGAGNTIYF

j_gene: TRBJ2-5
d_gene: -
v_gene: TRBV24-1
CDR3aa: CATSALRGPAGQETQYF

j_gene: TRBJ2-1
d_gene: -
v_gene: TRBV5-1
CDR3aa: CASSSIPGRVNEQFF

j_gene: TRBJ2-5
d_gene: -
v_gene: TRBV29-1
CDR3aa: CSVARDIQETQYF

j_gene: TRBJ2-1
d_gene: -
v_gene: TRBV20-1
CDR3aa: CSARPTGTEQFF

j_gene: TRBJ1-3
d_gene: -
v_gene: TRBV5-1
CDR3aa: CASSLNGGSSGNTIYF

j_gene: TRBJ2-2
d_gene: TRBD1
v_gene: TRBV25-1
CDR3aa: CASSKDRVAGELFF

j_gene: TRBJ1-1
d_gene: -
v_gene: TRBV19
CDR3aa: CASSTSTAPIAFF

j_gene: TRBJ2-6
d_gene: -
v_gene: TRBV5-1
CDR3aa: CASSLPARGSGANVLTF

j_gene: TRBJ2-1
d_gene: TRBD2
v_gene: TRBV20-1
CDR3aa: CSATRLAGGFEQFF

j_gene: TRBJ1-6
d_gene: -
v_gene: TRBV12-3/TRBV12-4
CDR3aa: CASSPTTVSPLHF

j_gene: TRBJ2-7
d_gene: -
v_gene: TRBV28
CDR3aa: CASSLRVELRSSYEQYF

j_gene: TRBJ2-5
d_gene: -
v_gene: TRBV11-2
CDR3aa: CASSSGMGPEETQYF

j_gene: TRBJ2-1
d_gene: -
v_gene: TRBV7-3
CDR3aa: CASSAAGKGNEQFF

j_gene: TRBJ2-5
d_gene: -
v_gene: TRBV12-5
CDR3aa: CASGFRGIQYF

j_gene: TRBJ2-1
d_gene: -
v_gene: TRBV5-5
CDR3aa: CASSLVGAEKQFF

j_gene: TRBJ2-5
d_gene: -
v_gene: TRBV23-1
CDR3aa: CASSQYRQTNTDRETQYF

j_gene: TRBJ2-7
d_gene: TRBD1
v_gene: TRBV29-1
CDR3aa: CSVEGGTGHAYEQYF